This T cell receptor beta chain was recorded in a study of blood T cell repertoires in COVID-19. CDR1 and CDR2 from the germline V gene are SGDLS and YYNGEE. V shed 0 bases and J 8 bases; nucleotides not matched to a gene: 8. The CDR3 is made up of 15 amino acids. The protocol was immunoSEQ multiplex PCR, while the TCRdb copy is restricted to in-frame clones and leaves out a portion. The sample lists around 65,000 clones; 80% to 85% were seen once. This TCR was recovered from a man older than 75 with acute or convalescent COVID-19. V gene TRBV9 combines with J gene TRBJ1-5, with TRBD1 identical over 7 bases. The sample taken for sequencing was peripheral blood. CDR3: CASSVGGTAMEPQHF. In DNA form, the CDR3 reads TGTGCCAGCAGCGTAGGGGGGACAGCAATGGAGCCCCAGCATTTT.